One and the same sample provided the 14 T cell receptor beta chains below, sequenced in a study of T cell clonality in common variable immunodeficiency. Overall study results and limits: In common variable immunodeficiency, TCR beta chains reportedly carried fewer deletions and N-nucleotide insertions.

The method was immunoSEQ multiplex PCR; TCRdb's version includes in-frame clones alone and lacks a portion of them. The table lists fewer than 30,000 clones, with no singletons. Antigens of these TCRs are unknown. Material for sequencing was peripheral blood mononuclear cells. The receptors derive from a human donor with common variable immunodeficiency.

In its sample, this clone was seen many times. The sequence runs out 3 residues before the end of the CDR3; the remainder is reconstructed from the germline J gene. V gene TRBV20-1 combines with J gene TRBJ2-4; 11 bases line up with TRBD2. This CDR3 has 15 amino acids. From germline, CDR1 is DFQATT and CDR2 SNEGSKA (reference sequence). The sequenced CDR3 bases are TGCAGTGCTAGAGATCTGGGACTAGCGGTCTTTGAT. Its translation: CSARDLGLAVFD. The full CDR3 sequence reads CSARDLGLAVFDQYF.

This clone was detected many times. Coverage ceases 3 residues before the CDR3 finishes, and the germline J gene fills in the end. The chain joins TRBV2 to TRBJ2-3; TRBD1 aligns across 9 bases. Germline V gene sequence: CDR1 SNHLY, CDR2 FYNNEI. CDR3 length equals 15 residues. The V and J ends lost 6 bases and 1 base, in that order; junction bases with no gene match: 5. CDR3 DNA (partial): TGTGCCAGCAGAAAACAGGGGGCTCGCACAGATACG. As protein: CASRKQGARTDT. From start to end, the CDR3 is CASRKQGARTDTQYF.

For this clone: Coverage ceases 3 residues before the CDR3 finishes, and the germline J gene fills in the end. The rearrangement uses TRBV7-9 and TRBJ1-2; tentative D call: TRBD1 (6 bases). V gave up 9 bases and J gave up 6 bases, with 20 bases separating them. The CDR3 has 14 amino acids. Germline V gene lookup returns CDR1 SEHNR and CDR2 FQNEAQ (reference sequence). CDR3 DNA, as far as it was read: TGTGCCAGTAGAGGGGGGGAGGGGACGGATGGC. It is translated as CASRGGEGTDG. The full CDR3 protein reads CASRGGEGTDGYTF.

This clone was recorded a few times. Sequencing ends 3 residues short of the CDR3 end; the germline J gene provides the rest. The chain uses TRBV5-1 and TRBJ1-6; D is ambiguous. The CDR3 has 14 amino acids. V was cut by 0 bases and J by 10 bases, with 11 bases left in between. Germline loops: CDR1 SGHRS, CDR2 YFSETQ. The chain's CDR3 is CASSLERPGSPLHF. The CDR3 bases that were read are TGCGCCAGCAGCTTGGAGCGGCCGGGGTCACCC.

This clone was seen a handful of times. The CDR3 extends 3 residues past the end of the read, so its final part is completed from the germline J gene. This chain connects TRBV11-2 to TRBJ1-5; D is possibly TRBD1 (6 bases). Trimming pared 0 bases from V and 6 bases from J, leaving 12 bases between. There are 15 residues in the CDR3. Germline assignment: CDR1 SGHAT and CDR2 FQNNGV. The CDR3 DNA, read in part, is TGTGCCAGCAGCTTAGACAGGGGAGTGGGTCAGCCC. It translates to CASSLDRGVGQP. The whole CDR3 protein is CASSLDRGVGQPQHF.

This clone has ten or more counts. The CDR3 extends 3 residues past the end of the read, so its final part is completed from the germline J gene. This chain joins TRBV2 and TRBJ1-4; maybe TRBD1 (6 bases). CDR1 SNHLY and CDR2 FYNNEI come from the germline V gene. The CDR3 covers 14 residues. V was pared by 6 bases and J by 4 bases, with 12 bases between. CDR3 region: CASRRQADNEKLFF. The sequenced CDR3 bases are TGTGCCAGCAGACGACAGGCCGATAATGAAAAA.

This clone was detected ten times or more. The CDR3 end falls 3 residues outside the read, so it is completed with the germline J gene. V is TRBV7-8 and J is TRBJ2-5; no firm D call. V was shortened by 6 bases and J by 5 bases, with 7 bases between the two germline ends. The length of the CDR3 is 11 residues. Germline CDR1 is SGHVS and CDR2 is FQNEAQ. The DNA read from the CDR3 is TGTGCCAGCAGGTATCTGGAGACC. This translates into CASRYLET. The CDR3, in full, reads CASRYLETQYF.

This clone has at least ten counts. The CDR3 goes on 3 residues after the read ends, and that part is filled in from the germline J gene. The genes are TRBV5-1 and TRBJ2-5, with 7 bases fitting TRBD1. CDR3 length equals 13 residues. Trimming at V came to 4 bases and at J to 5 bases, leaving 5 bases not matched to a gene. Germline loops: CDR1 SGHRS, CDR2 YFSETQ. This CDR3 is CASSPTGMETQYF. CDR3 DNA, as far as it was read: TGCGCCAGCAGCCCGACAGGGATGGAGACC.

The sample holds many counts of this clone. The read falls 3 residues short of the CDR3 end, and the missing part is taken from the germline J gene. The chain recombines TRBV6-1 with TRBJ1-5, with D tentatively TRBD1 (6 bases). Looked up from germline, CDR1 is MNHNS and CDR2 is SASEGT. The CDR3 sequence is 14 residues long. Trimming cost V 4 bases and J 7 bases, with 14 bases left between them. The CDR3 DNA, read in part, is TGTGCCAGCAGTGGGACACAGGGATACCAGCCC. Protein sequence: CASSGTQGYQP. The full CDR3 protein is CASSGTQGYQPQHF.

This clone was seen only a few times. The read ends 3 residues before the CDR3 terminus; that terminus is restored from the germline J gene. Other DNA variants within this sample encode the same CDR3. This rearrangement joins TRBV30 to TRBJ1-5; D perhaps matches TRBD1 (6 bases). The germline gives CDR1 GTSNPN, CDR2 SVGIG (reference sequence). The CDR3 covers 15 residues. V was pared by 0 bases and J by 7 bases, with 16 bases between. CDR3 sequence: CAWSVRGGQGQPQHF. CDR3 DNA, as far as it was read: TGTGCCTGGAGTGTTCGGGGGGGGCAGGGACAGCCC.

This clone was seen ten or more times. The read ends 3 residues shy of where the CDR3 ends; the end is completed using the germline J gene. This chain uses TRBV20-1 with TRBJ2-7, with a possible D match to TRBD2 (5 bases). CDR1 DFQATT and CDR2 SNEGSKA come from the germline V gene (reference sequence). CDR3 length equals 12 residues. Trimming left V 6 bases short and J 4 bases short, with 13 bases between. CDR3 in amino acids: CSARRGPYEQYF. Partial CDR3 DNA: TGCAGTGCCAGACGGGGTCCGTACGAG.

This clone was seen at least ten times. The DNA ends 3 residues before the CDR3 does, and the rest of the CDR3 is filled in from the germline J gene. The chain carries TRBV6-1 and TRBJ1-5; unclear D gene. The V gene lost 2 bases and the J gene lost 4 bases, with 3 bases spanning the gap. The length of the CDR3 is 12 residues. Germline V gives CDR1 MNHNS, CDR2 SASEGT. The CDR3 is CASSESNQPQHF. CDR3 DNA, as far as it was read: TGTGCCAGCAGTGAATCAAATCAGCCC.

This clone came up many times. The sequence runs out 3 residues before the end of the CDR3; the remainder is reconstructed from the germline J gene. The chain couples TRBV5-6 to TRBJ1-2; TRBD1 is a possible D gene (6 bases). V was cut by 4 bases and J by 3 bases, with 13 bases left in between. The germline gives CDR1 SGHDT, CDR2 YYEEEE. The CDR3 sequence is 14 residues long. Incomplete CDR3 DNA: TGTGCCAGCAGCCGGGGGGCGGGGGACTATGGC. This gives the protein CASSRGAGDYG. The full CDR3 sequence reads CASSRGAGDYGYTF. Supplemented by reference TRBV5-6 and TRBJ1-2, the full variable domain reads DAGVTQSPTHLIKTRGQQVTLRCSPKSGHDTVSWYQQALGQGPQFIFQYYEEEERQRGNFPDRFSGHQFPNYSSELNVNALLLGDSALYLCASSRGAGDYGYTFGSGTRLTVV.

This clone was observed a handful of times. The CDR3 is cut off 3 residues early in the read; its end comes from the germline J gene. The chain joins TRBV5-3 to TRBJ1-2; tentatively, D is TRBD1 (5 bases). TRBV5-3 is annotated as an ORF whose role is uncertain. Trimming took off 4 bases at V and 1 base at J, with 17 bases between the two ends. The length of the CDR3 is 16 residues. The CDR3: CARSPRDSLINYGYTF. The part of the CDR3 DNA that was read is TGTGCCAGAAGCCCTAGAGACAGCCTTATTAACTATGGC.